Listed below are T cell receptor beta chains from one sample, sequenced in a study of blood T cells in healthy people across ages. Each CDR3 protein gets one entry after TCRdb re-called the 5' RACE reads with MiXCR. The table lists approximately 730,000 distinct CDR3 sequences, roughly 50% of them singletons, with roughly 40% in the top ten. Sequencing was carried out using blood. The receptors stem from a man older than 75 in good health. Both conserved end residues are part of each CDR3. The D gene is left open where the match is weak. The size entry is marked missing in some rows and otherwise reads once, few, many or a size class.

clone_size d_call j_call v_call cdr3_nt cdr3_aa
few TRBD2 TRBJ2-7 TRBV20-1 TGCAGTGCTAGAGATTTCCTAGCGGGTTCCTACGAGCAGTACTTC CSARDFLAGSYEQYF
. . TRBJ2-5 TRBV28 TGTGCCAGCAGCCCACCTTTGGGGAGAGAGCAGTACTTC CASSPPLGREQYF
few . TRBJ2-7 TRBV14 TGTGCCAGCAGCCTAAGAACGCCCAGGGGACAAGGGTTCGAGCAGTACTTC CASSLRTPRGQGFEQYF
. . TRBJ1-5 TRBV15 TGTGCCACCAGCAGAGGACAGCCCCATCAGCCCCAGCATTTT CATSRGQPHQPQHF
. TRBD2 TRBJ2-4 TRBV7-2 TGTGCCAGCAGCTCGGGGACTATAGGAAACATTCAGTACTTC CASSSGTIGNIQYF
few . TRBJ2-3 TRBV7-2 TGTGCCAGCAGCTTATATTCCGAGAGAGGCCCAGATACGCAGTATTTT CASSLYSERGPDTQYF
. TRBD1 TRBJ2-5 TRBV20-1 TGCAGTGCTCATGGGACAGAGAAAGAGACCCAGTACTTC CSAHGTEKETQYF
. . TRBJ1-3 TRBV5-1 TGCGCCAGCAGCTTGAGAGGGACTGGAAACACCATATATTTT CASSLRGTGNTIYF
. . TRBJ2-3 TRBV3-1 TGTGCCAGCAGGGGGGGCGGGACAGATACGCAGTATTTT CASRGGGTDTQYF
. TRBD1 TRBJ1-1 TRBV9 TGTGCCAGCAGCGTAGTAGGACAGGGAACCACTGAAGCTTTCTTT CASSVVGQGTTEAFF
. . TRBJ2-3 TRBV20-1 TGCAGTGCTAGTGATCGCGTTAGCACAGATACGCAGTATTTT CSASDRVSTDTQYF
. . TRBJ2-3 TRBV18 TGTGCCAGCTCACCACAAGCAACCACAGATACGCAGTATTTT CASSPQATTDTQYF
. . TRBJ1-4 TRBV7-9 TGTGCCAGCAGCCCAGGGAGGCAGGGGCAAGAAAAACTGTTTTTT CASSPGRQGQEKLFF
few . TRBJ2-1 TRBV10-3 TGTGCCGTATCACCGGGACCCTACAATGAGCAGTTCTTC CAVSPGPYNEQFF
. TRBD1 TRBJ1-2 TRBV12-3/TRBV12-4 TGTGCCAGCAGCCGGGACAGGGGGTACTATGGCTACACCTTC CASSRDRGYYGYTF
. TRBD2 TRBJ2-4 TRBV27 TGTGCCAGCAGTTTAGGGACTAGCTTTAGAGACATTCAGTACTTC CASSLGTSFRDIQYF
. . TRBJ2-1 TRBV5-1 TGCGCCAGCAGCGTGGAGCCGGGAAGCAATGAGCAGTTCTTC CASSVEPGSNEQFF
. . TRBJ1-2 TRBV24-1 TGTGCCACCAGTGACTGGACCGGAGGCCGCTACACCTTC CATSDWTGGRYTF
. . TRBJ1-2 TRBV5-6 TGTGCCAGCAGCAGGCGGGGGGCCTTAGGCTCCTATGGCTACACCTTC CASSRRGALGSYGYTF
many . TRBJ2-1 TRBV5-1 TGCGCCAGCAGCCCTGGGTTAGCCAGCTACAATGAGCAGTTCTTC CASSPGLASYNEQFF
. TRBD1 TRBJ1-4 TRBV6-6 TGTGCCAGCAGTTACGGGGACAGGGTTCGGGAAAAACTGTTTTTT CASSYGDRVREKLFF
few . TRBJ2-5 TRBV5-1 TGCGCCAGCAGTCCTAGCGACCAAGAGACCCAGTACTTC CASSPSDQETQYF
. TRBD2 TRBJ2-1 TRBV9 TGTGCCAGCAGCGTAGATGGGACTAGGGGCAATGAGCAGTTCTTC CASSVDGTRGNEQFF
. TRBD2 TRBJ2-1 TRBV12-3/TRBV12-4 TGTGCCAGCAGTCCCAAAGGACTAGCGTTCAATGAGCAGTTCTTC CASSPKGLAFNEQFF
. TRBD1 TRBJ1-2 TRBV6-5 TGTGCCACTAGACAGGGAAAAGCCTATGGCTACACCTTC CATRQGKAYGYTF
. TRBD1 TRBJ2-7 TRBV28 TGTGCCAGCAGGCCGGACAGGTCTTGGTCCTACGAGCAGTACTTC CASRPDRSWSYEQYF
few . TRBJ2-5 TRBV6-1 TGTGCCAGCAGACCCCAGGGGCCTCAAGAGACCCAGTACTTC CASRPQGPQETQYF
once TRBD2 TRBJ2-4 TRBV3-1 TGTGCCAGCAGCCAAGCCGGACTAGCGGGAGCGGAGGGAGCCAAAAACATTCAGTACTTC CASSQAGLAGAEGAKNIQYF
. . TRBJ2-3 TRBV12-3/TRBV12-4 TGTGCCAGCAGTCCCGGGGTTAGCCCGCTTACGCAGTATTTT CASSPGVSPLTQYF
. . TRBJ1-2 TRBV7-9 TGTGCCAGCAGCTTAGTGGCCGGGGATCACTATGGCTACACCTTC CASSLVAGDHYGYTF
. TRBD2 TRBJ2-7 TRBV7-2 TGTGCCAGCAGCCCGGGACTAGCGCCCTACGAGCAGTACTTC CASSPGLAPYEQYF
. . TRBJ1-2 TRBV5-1 TGCGCCAGCAGCCCGGCCCGGGCCATAGGACGGTATGGCTACACCTTC CASSPARAIGRYGYTF
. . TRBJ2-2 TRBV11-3 TGTGCCAGCAGCCCCTCGGCCCCCACCGGGGAGCTGTTTTTT CASSPSAPTGELFF
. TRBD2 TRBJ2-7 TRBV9 TGTGCCAGCAGCCGCCGGGGGGGGAAACAAGGATTCGAGCAGTACTTC CASSRRGGKQGFEQYF
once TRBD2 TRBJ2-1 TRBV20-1 TGCAGTGCCACTACTAGCGGGAGTTGGAATGAGCAGTTCTTC CSATTSGSWNEQFF
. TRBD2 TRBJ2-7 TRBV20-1 TGCAGTGCTCCGACAGCGGGAGGGCCCCACGAGCAGTACTTC CSAPTAGGPHEQYF
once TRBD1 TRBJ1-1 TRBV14 TGTGCCCGCAGCCGGCTCCGGGACAGGGGGTCGAACACTGAAGCTTTCTTT CARSRLRDRGSNTEAFF
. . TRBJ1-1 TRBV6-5 TGTGCCAGCAGTTACCGACTAATCACGAAGAACACTGAAGCTTTCTTT CASSYRLITKNTEAFF
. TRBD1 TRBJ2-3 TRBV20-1 TGCAGTTCGGACAGGGCAGATACGCAGTATTTT CSSDRADTQYF
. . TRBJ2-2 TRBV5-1 TGCGCCAGCAGCCGAGCCGGGACGGGGAACACCGGGGAGCTGTTTTTT CASSRAGTGNTGELFF
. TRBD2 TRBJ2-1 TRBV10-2 TGCGCCAGCAGGGACCCGGGTAGCGGGAGTAGAGATGAGCAGTTCTTC CASRDPGSGSRDEQFF
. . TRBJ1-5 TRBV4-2 TGTGCCAGCAGCCAAGATTTCTCTTTCACTGGGGGGGGTCAGCCCCAGCATTTT CASSQDFSFTGGGQPQHF
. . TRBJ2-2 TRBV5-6 TGTGCCAGCAGCCCCGGACAGTACACCGGGGAACTGTTTTTT CASSPGQYTGELFF
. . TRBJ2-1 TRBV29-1 TGCAGCGTTGTCGGGGGAGCGAGCTCCTACAATGAGCAGTTCTTC CSVVGGASSYNEQFF
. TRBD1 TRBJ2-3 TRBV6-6 TGTGCCAGTTCACAGGGGATTGTTGGCACAGATACGCAGTATTTT CASSQGIVGTDTQYF
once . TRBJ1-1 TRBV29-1 TGCAGCGTTCTCCGACAACGGGGTGGAGCTTTCTTT CSVLRQRGGAFF
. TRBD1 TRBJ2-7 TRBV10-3 TGTGCCATCAGTGAGTGGGAAGGGGGCGTATCGTACTTC CAISEWEGGVSYF
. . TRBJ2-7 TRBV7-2 TGTGCCAGCAGCTTAGCGCTTATGGACAGAGAGCAGTACTTC CASSLALMDREQYF
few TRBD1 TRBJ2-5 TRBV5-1 TGCGCCAGCAGCTCCCCTGACAGGGGGCTAGAGACCCAGTACTTC CASSSPDRGLETQYF
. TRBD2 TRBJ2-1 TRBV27 TGTGCCAGCACCAGACTAGCGGGACCCCCGAGGGACTACAATGAGCAGTTCTTC CASTRLAGPPRDYNEQFF
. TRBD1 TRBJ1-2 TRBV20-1 TGCAGTGCCGTGGAGGCAGGGGGCTATGGCTACACCTTC CSAVEAGGYGYTF
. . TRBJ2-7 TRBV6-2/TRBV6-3 TGTGCCAGCAGTCCGGGTCCCAAGAAATACGAGCAGTACTTC CASSPGPKKYEQYF
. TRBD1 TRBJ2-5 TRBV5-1 TGCGCCAGCAGCCTTGCAGGGGGCACGGGAATAAAGCAGTACTTC CASSLAGGTGIKQYF
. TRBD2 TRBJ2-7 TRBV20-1 TGCAGTGCTAGGCCAGCGGGGGGAACCTACAATGAGCAGTACTTC CSARPAGGTYNEQYF
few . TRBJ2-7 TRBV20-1 TGCAGTGCTAGTCTCCCGGACATAGCCTACGAGCAGTACTTC CSASLPDIAYEQYF